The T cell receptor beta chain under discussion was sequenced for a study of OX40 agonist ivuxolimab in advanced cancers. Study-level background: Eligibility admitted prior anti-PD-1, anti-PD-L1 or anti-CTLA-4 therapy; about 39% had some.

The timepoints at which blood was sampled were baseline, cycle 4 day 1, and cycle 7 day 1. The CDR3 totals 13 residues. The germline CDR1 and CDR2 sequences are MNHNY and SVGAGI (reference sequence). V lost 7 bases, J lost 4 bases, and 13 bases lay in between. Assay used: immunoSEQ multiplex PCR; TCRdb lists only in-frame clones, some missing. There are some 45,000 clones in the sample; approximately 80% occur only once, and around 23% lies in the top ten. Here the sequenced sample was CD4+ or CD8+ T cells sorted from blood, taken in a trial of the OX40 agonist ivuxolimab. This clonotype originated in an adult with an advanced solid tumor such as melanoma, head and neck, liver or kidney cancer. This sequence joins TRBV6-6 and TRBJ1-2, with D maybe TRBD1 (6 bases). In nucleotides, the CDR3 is TGTGCCAGCACCCTTACGGGGGCCTATGGCTACACCTTC. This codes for CASTLTGAYGYTF.